This T cell receptor beta chain was captured by sequencing in a study of blood T cells in healthy people across ages. Looking at the study overall: Every two T cells gave about one barcoded beta molecule via template switching.

Donors gave ten milliliters of peripheral blood apiece. Details on this clonotype: Its antigen is unknown.

Whole-study results and caveats: More naive CD4+ cells and higher diversity marked long-lived donors relative to aged donors. Any conclusive comparison of naive versus antigen-experienced cells was prevented by using unsorted PBMCs.

The germline V gene encodes CDR1 SGHTA and CDR2 FQGNSA. The CDR3 is made up of 15 amino acids. V was trimmed by 5 bases and J by 6 bases, leaving 18 bases between them. The use of a sample-barcoded 5' primer and a J-beta primer mix characterized a second PCR of roughly 7 to 11 cycles. TCRdb reprocessed the 5' RACE reads via MiXCR and lists one record per CDR3 protein. The sample holds about 580,000 distinct CDR3 sequences, 40% to 55% seen once. The source of this sequence is an elderly man in good health. The V call is TRBV7-2, the J call TRBJ2-3; no firm D call. The sequenced sample was blood. CDR3 sequence: CASSLSMTHGDTQYF. Written as DNA, the CDR3 is TGTGCCAGCAGCCTATCGATGACCCACGGGGATACGCAGTATTTT.